This T cell receptor (beta chain) was obtained from a study of graft-versus-host responses after intestinal transplantation. Whole-study context: Recipients got multivisceral, liver-intestinal, or isolated intestinal transplants.

The data were produced by immunoSEQ multiplex PCR, yet TCRdb's version contains in-frame clones alone and is incomplete. Counted here are around 29,000 clones, 85% to 95% occurring once; the ten biggest clones make up 0.7% to 0.85%. V dropped 3 bases and J dropped 5 bases, with 16 bases sitting between them. Germline V gene lookup returns CDR1 MNHEY and CDR2 SVGAGI. The CDR3 is made up of 15 amino acids. About this clone itself: Its antigen is unidentified.

The study's findings and limits: GvH clones detected in recipient marrow included some appearing first in ileum or blood.

Sequenced material: PBMCs, taken 66 days after intestinal transplant. The source of this sequence is a human patient who received an intestinal transplant, so some T cells may come from the graft donor. J is TRBJ1-1 and V is TRBV6-5; perhaps TRBD1 as D (5 bases). The CDR3 DNA is TGTGCCAGCAGTTATTGGGGCCCGAGGGAGACTGAAGCTTTCTTT. Protein: CASSYWGPRETEAFF.